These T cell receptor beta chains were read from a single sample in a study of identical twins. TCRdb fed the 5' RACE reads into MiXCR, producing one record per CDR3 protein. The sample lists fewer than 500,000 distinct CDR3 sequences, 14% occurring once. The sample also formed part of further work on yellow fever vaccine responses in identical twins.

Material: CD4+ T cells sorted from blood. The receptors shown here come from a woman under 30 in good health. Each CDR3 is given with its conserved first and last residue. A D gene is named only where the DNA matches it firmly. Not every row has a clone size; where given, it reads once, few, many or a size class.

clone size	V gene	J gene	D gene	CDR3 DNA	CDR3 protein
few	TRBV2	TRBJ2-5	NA	TGTGCCAGTAGTGTTGAGACCCAGTACTTC	CASSVETQYF
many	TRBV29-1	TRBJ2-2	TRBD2	TGCAGCGTGAAGGTAGCGGGAGCCTTCGGTGGCACCGGGGAGCTGTTTTTT	CSVKVAGAFGGTGELFF
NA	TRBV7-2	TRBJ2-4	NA	TGTGCCAGCAGCTTAAATTCAAGGGCTTCAGACAAAAACATTCAGTACTTC	CASSLNSRASDKNIQYF
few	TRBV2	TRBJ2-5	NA	TGTGCCAGCACCCGGCCAGAGCGAGAGACCCAGTACTTC	CASTRPERETQYF
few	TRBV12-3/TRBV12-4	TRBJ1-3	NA	TGTGCCAGCAGGTACAGGGATTCTGGAAACACCATATATTTT	CASRYRDSGNTIYF
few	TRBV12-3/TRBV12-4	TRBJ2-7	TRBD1	TGTGCCAGCAGTTTAGGGGACAGCCAGTACTTC	CASSLGDSQYF
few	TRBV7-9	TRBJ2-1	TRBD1	TGTGCCAGCAGCCCGGGACAGGGTCGTTACAATGAGCAGTTCTTC	CASSPGQGRYNEQFF
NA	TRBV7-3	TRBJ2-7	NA	TGTGCCAGCAGCTTAAAGGACAGCAGCTCCTACGAGCAGTACTTC	CASSLKDSSSYEQYF
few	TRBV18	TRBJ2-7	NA	TGTGCCAGCTCACCAACGGAAGAAGCCTACGAGCAGTACTTC	CASSPTEEAYEQYF
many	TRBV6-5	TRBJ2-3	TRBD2	TGTGCCAGCAGTTACTCTGTGCTAGCGGGCGCCACAGATACGCAGTATTTT	CASSYSVLAGATDTQYF
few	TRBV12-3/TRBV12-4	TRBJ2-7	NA	TGTGCCAGCAGTCTCGAGGGACTCCCAGGCAGTCACGAGCAGTACTTC	CASSLEGLPGSHEQYF
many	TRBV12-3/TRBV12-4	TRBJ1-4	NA	TGTGCCAGCAGTTTATATGGGGGCGGCGAAAAACTGTTTTTT	CASSLYGGGEKLFF
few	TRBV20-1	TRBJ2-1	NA	TGCAGTGCTAGGGGACGGGGACTTGTTCCCATCAATGAGCAGTTCTTC	CSARGRGLVPINEQFF
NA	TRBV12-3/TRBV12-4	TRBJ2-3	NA	TGTGCCAGCAGTTTTGCGGGCCCTGGGGATACGCAGTATTTT	CASSFAGPGDTQYF
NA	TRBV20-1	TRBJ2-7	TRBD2	TGCAGTGCTCCCCGGACTAGCGATGCCTACGAGCAGTACTTC	CSAPRTSDAYEQYF
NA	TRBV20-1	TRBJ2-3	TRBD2	TGCAGTGCTAGGCGGGAGTTAAGGACAGATACGCAGTATTTT	CSARRELRTDTQYF
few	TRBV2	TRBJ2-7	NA	TGTGCCAGCAGTACCGGGGGCGGGAGAAGCTCCTACGAGCAGTACTTC	CASSTGGGRSSYEQYF
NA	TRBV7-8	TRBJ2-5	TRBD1	TGTGCCAGCAGCCCCGACAGGGCCCAGTACTTC	CASSPDRAQYF
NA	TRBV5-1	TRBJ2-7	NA	TGCGCCAGCAGCATCACTCCTAGTGGTGGCGAGCAGTACTTC	CASSITPSGGEQYF
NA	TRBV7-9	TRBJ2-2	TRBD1	TGTGCCAGCAGCAGGGGACAGACGAACACCGGGGAGCTGTTTTTT	CASSRGQTNTGELFF
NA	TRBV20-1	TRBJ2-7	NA	TGCAGCGCGATTTTAGCGAAAGGGCACGAGCAGTACTTC	CSAILAKGHEQYF
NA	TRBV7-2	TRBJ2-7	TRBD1	TGTGCCAGCAGCTTCATAAGGGGGCCCTACGAGCAGTACTTC	CASSFIRGPYEQYF
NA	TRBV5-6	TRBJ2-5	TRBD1	TGTGCCAGCAGCTTGGCCTTTGACAGGGGGCAAGAGACCCAGTACTTC	CASSLAFDRGQETQYF
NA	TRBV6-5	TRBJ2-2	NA	TGTGCCAGCAGCTACCTGGCCGGCGGACCCTCAAGCGGGGAGCTGTTTTTT	CASSYLAGGPSSGELFF
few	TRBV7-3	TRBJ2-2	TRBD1	TGTGCCAGCAGCTTAGGGACAGGGGTCAGCACCGGGGAGCTGTTTTTT	CASSLGTGVSTGELFF
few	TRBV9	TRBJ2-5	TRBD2	TGTGCCAGCAGCCCGAGCGGGGGGGCCTTTGAGACCCAGTACTTC	CASSPSGGAFETQYF
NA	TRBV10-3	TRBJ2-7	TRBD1	TGTGCCATCAGTGAGTCTAGGACAGGGAAAACAAACGAGCAGTACTTC	CAISESRTGKTNEQYF
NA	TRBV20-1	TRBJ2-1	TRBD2	TGCAGTGCTAGACGTAGCGGGAGGGCCAATGAGCAGTTCTTC	CSARRSGRANEQFF
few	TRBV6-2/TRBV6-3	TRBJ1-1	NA	TGTGCCAGCAGGCTATCGGGGGAGAACACTGAAGCTTTCTTT	CASRLSGENTEAFF
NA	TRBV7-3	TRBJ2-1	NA	TGTGCCAGCAGCTTAAGCCCAAAGAGGGAGCAGTTCTTC	CASSLSPKREQFF
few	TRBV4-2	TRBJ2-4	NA	TGTGCCAGCAGCCAAGGAGTTGTGTCGAAGGACATTCAGTACTTC	CASSQGVVSKDIQYF
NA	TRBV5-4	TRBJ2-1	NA	TGTGCCAGCAGCTTGGGTGAAGCGGCTTACAATGAGCAGTTCTTC	CASSLGEAAYNEQFF
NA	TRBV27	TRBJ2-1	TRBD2	TGTGCCAGCAGTTTTGGTAGCGGGGTATACAATGAGCAGTTCTTC	CASSFGSGVYNEQFF
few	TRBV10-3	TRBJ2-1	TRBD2	TGTGCCATCACCGCCCAGCGGGAGGCCTACAATGAGCAGTTCTTC	CAITAQREAYNEQFF
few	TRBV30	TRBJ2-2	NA	TGTGCCTGGAGTGTTCATAACACCGGGGAGCTGTTTTTT	CAWSVHNTGELFF
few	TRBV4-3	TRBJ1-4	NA	TGCGCCAGCAGCCAAGAATGGCAGGGAAGTGAAAAACTGTTTTTT	CASSQEWQGSEKLFF
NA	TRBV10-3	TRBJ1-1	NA	TGTGCCATCAGTGAGTCTGAGACTGAAGCTTTCTTT	CAISESETEAFF
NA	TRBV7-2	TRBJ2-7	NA	TGTGCCAGCAGAAAAAGCCAGGGTAACTACGAGCAGTACTTC	CASRKSQGNYEQYF
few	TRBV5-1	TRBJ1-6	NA	TGCGCCAGCAGCTTGGATGGTGTGGATAATTCACCCCTCCACTTT	CASSLDGVDNSPLHF
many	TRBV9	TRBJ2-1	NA	TGTGCCAGCAGCGTAGCATGGGAGGACCCCTACAATGAGCAGTTCTTC	CASSVAWEDPYNEQFF
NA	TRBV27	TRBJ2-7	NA	TGTGCCAGCAGTCTCTCCAACGTCGGAAAATACGAGCAGTACTTC	CASSLSNVGKYEQYF
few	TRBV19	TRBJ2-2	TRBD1	TGTGCCAGTAGGCAGGGACAGACGACGAACACCGGGGAGCTGTTTTTT	CASRQGQTTNTGELFF
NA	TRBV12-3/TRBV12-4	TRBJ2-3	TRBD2	TGTACCTGCTGTTTAGCCTTACGTCCAGCGGGGGGGCTGGATACGCAGTATTTT	CTCCLALRPAGGLDTQYF
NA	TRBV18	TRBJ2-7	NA	TGTGCCAGCTCACCAGGACCCAAATACGAGCAGTACTTC	CASSPGPKYEQYF
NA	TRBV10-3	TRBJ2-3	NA	TGTGCCATCAGCCAGGGCACGACAGATACGCAGTATTTT	CAISQGTTDTQYF
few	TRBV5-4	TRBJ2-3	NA	TGTGCCAGCAGCTTCCCGACGGGAGATACGCAGTATTTT	CASSFPTGDTQYF
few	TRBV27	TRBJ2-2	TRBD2	TGTGCCAGCAGTCGCCGGATCTTCCTAGCGGGGACACCGAACACCGGGGAGCTGTTTTTT	CASSRRIFLAGTPNTGELFF
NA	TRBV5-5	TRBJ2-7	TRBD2	TGTGCCAGCAGCCAGAGCGCGGGAGGGCCGTACGAGCAGTACTTC	CASSQSAGGPYEQYF
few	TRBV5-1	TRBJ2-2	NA	TGCGCCAGCAGCACCGGGACGGGTACCCCGACCGGGGAGCTGTTTTTT	CASSTGTGTPTGELFF
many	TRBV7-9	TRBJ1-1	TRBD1	TGTGCCAGCAGCAAGGGACAGGGGGACACTGAAGCTTTCTTT	CASSKGQGDTEAFF
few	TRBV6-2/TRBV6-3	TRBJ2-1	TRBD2	TGTGCCAGCACGCGGGCCAGCGGGAACCACAATGAGCAGTTCTTC	CASTRASGNHNEQFF
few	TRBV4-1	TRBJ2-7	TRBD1	TGCGCCAGCAGCCGTAACCGGGACAGGGGGCAAAGCGAGCAGTACTTC	CASSRNRDRGQSEQYF
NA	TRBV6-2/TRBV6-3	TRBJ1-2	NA	TGTGCCAGCACCAAGGACGGAGCTGGGGGCGGCTACACCTTC	CASTKDGAGGGYTF